The 23 T cell receptor beta chains below all came from one sample that was sequenced in a study of neurological immune-mediated disorders. TCRdb fed the 5' RACE reads into MiXCR, producing one record per CDR3 protein. The sample shows tens of thousands of distinct CDR3 sequences, 3.5% to 5% of them seen only once. Input material: PBMCs. These receptors were collected from a man aged 50 to 60 with multiple sclerosis.

The rearrangement links TRBV20-1 to TRBJ1-1, with a possible D match to TRBD1 (5 bases). Germline lookup yields CDR1 DFQATT and CDR2 SNEGSKA (reference sequence). This CDR3 contains 14 residues. Trimming took 2 bases from V and 1 from J, leaving 11 bases between them. The CDR3 sequence: CSARLDGGNTEAFF. As DNA, the CDR3 is TGCAGTGCTAGATTAGACGGGGGGAACACTGAAGCTTTCTTT.

In its sample, this clonotype was seen many times. V and J are TRBV28 and TRBJ2-4; a weak D match, TRBD2 (6 bases). CDR1 and CDR2 (germline): MDHEN, SYDVKM. This CDR3 spans 16 amino acids. V lost 5 bases, J lost 7 bases, and 21 bases lay in between. CDR3 nucleotides: TGTGCCAGCAGTCCCCGCCTCGGGGGTCTATGGAACATTCAGTACTTC. Encoded protein: CASSPRLGGLWNIQYF.

This clonotype appeared many times. This chain connects TRBV29-1 to TRBJ1-1; D may be TRBD1 (5 bases). V dropped 4 bases and J dropped 0 bases, with 9 bases sitting between them. The CDR3 is 13 residues long. Germline V gene lookup returns CDR1 SQVTM and CDR2 ANQGSEA. For the CDR3, the DNA is TGCAGCGTTGTAGGGACGGTGAACACTGAAGCTTTCTTT. Translating gives CSVVGTVNTEAFF.

This rearrangement joins TRBV5-1 to TRBJ2-7, with 8 bases lining up with TRBD2. Per germline, CDR1 SGHRS and CDR2 YFSETQ. The CDR3 covers 13 residues. Trimming cost V 3 bases and J 5 bases; bases outside gene matches: 4. CDR3 nucleotides: TGCGCCAGCAGCTCGGACGGGGGGGACGAGCAGTACTTC. It specifies CASSSDGGDEQYF. The entire variable domain, with the rest obtained from reference TRBV5-1 and TRBJ2-7, is as follows: KAGVTQTPRYLIKTRGQQVTLSCSPISGHRSVSWYQQTPGQGLQFLFEYFSETQRNKGNFPGRFSGRQFSNSRSEMNVSTLELGDSALYLCASSSDGGDEQYFGPGTRLTVT.

The chain has TRBV12-3 or TRBV12-4 and TRBJ2-5; 7 bases align to TRBD2. V dropped 0 bases and J dropped 5; count of bases not matched to a gene: 3. This CDR3 spans 14 amino acids. The CDR3 DNA sequence: TGTGCCAGCAGTTTAGCGATGGGGGGGGAGACCCAGTACTTC. This sequence encodes CASSLAMGGETQYF.

The table lists this clonotype with many counts. The chain employs TRBV5-6 and TRBJ1-1; 11 bases line up with TRBD1. This CDR3 is 14 amino acids long. V lost 4 bases to trimming and J lost 4 bases; unmatched junction nucleotides: 3. The germline V gene has CDR1 SGHDT and CDR2 YYEEEE. The CDR3 sequence: CASSGQGAITEAFF. DNA of the CDR3: TGTGCCAGCAGCGGACAGGGGGCTATCACTGAAGCTTTCTTT.

This clonotype was found many times. The chain recombines TRBV20-1 with TRBJ2-3; TRBD2 matches 11 bases. Germline CDR1 and CDR2: DFQATT and SNEGSKA (reference sequence). The ends lost 5 bases at V and 5 bases at J; junction bases unmatched: 6. This CDR3 contains 14 residues. CDR3 DNA: TGCAGTGCTTTTACTAGCGGGGGAGGAGATACGCAGTATTTT. Its translation: CSAFTSGGGDTQYF.

The chain links TRBV20-1 to TRBJ1-3; no clear D. The CDR3 totals 10 residues. The ends were cut back, 5 bases at V and 4 bases at J, with 3 bases in the middle. Germline loops: CDR1 DFQATT, CDR2 SNEGSKA (reference sequence). This CDR3 is CSAVGNTIYF. CDR3 bases: TGCAGTGCTGTGGGAAACACCATATATTTT.

Comment on this clonotype: One base away lies a much larger clone, so this may be a sequencing read error. The rearrangement joins TRBV12-3 or TRBV12-4 to TRBJ2-1, with D unresolved. V lost 5 bases and J 9 bases, leaving 8 bases between the germline ends. The CDR3 runs to 11 residues. The CDR3, as DNA: TGTGCCAGCAGTATCGGTATTGAGCAGTTCTTC. This translates into CASSIGIEQFF.

This clonotype was observed at least ten times. This chain uses TRBV6-6 with TRBJ2-7; TRBD1 matches at 10 bases. CDR3 size: 15 residues. Per germline, CDR1 MNHNY and CDR2 SVGAGI (reference sequence). Unmatched junction bases numbered 11, after V lost 5 bases and J lost 7 bases. The CDR3 DNA sequence: TGTGCCAGCAGTCCCAGGGACAGGGGATCCGGGGAGCAGTACTTC. Translated, it gives CASSPRDRGSGEQYF.

Ten or more counts support this clonotype. The gene calls are TRBV5-1 and TRBJ1-2, with a weak D call TRBD1 (6 bases). Per germline, CDR1 SGHRS and CDR2 YFSETQ. Trimming stripped 0 bases from V and 7 bases from J, with 10 bases between. CDR3 length equals 13 residues. The DNA of the CDR3 is TGCGCCAGCAGCTTGGAGGGGGTGGCTGGCTACACCTTC. Translation gives CASSLEGVAGYTF.

The rearrangement links TRBV20-1 to TRBJ2-3; D is undetermined. V lost 3 bases, J lost 2 bases, and 12 bases lay in between. CDR3 length equals 14 residues. Germline V gene lookup returns CDR1 DFQATT and CDR2 SNEGSKA (reference sequence). The DNA for the CDR3 is TGCAGTGCTAGTGTCCGGGTTATCACAGATACGCAGTATTTT. This encodes CSASVRVITDTQYF.

This clonotype was observed at least ten times. This rearrangement joins TRBV5-1 to TRBJ2-3, with TRBD2 identical over 9 bases. Germline V gives CDR1 SGHRS, CDR2 YFSETQ. The CDR3 extends over 15 amino acids. Unmatched junction bases numbered 4, after V lost 4 bases and J lost 1 base. The CDR3 bases are TGCGCCAGCAGCATTAGCGGGGGCGGCACAGATACGCAGTATTTT. Translated: CASSISGGGTDTQYF.

The table lists this clonotype with many counts. The chain carries TRBV5-8 and TRBJ2-1; 8 positions agree with TRBD1. The V and J ends lost 5 bases and 7 bases, in that order; junction bases with no gene match: 14. The CDR3 contains 16 residues. Per the germline V gene, CDR1 is SGHTS and CDR2 is YDEGEE. CDR3 DNA: TGTGCCAGCAGGATATCTTTCGGACAGGGAGCTAATGAGCAGTTCTTC. This sequence encodes CASRISFGQGANEQFF.

This clonotype appeared a few times. This chain links TRBV7-2 with TRBJ2-7; 8 bases line up with TRBD1. The CDR3 extends over 15 amino acids. Germline trimming cut 4 bases from V and 3 bases from J; bases unmatched to any gene: 8. Germline assignment: CDR1 SGHTA and CDR2 FQGNSA. CDR3 in DNA: TGTGCCAGCAGCTCCCGACAGGGGATCTTCTACGAGCAGTACTTC. Translation: CASSSRQGIFYEQYF.

At least ten counts were recorded for this clonotype. The chain uses TRBV20-1 and TRBJ1-4, with D tentatively TRBD1 (6 bases). Between the trimmed V and J ends, which lost 3 bases and 4 bases, there was a span of 12 bases. CDR1 and CDR2 from the germline V gene are DFQATT and SNEGSKA (reference sequence). The CDR3 covers 14 residues. CDR3 amino acids: CSASGQILNEKLFF. The CDR3 coding sequence is TGCAGTGCTAGCGGACAGATACTTAATGAAAAACTGTTTTTT.

This clonotype was seen at least ten times. The rearrangement joins TRBV5-5 to TRBJ2-3; no reliable D call. The CDR3 is made up of 14 amino acids. CDR1 and CDR2 from the germline V gene are SGHKS and YYEKEE (reference sequence). V was clipped by 0 bases and J by 0 bases, with 5 bases between them. The CDR3: CASSLVSSTDTQYF. In DNA form, the CDR3 reads TGTGCCAGCAGCTTGGTCTCCAGCACAGATACGCAGTATTTT. The whole variable domain, remainder taken from reference TRBV5-5 and TRBJ2-3, is DAGVTQSPTHLIKTRGQQVTLRCSPISGHKSVSWYQQVLGQGPQFIFQYYEKEERGRGNFPDRFSARQFPNYSSELNVNALLLGDSALYLCASSLVSSTDTQYFGPGTRLTVL.

The sample holds many counts of this clonotype. The gene calls are TRBV20-1 and TRBJ2-1; D may be TRBD1 or TRBD2 (5 bases each). This CDR3 comprises 15 residues. Germline V gives CDR1 DFQATT, CDR2 SNEGSKA (reference sequence). Trimming took off 6 bases at V and 7 bases at J, with 22 bases between the two ends. The CDR3 spells CSAPLLGGLLNEQFF. The DNA for the CDR3 is TGCAGTGCACCCCTTCTTGGGGGTCTCCTGAATGAGCAGTTCTTC.

This clonotype was counted at least ten times. The V call is TRBV20-1, the J call TRBJ2-1; TRBD2 might be the D (6 bases). V was cut by 0 bases and J by 9 bases, with 21 bases left in between. The CDR3 is 16 residues long. CDR1 and CDR2 (germline): DFQATT, SNEGSKA (reference sequence). The chain's CDR3 is CSARDIRGAASFEQFF. In nucleotides, the CDR3 is TGCAGTGCTAGAGATATTCGCGGGGCGGCGTCCTTTGAGCAGTTCTTC.

There are many counts of this clonotype. The chain is built from TRBV12-3 or TRBV12-4 and TRBJ2-1; TRBD1 matches at 8 bases. The V segment lost 6 bases and the J segment 4 bases; nucleotides outside the gene matches: 5. The CDR3 spans 14 residues. CDR3 protein: CASSPGTGYNEQFF. CDR3 nucleotides: TGTGCCAGCAGCCCCGGGACAGGTTACAATGAGCAGTTCTTC.

This clonotype was recorded many times. The V gene is TRBV7-2, the J gene TRBJ2-2, with 9 bases identical to TRBD1. This CDR3 contains 15 residues. The V gene's germline CDR1 is SGHTA and CDR2 FQGNSA. Trimming removed 1 base from V and 4 bases from J; junction bases left unmatched: 1. CDR3 in DNA: TGTGCCAGCAGCTTAGGGACAGGGGTCACCGGGGAGCTGTTTTTT. The encoded protein is CASSLGTGVTGELFF.

This clonotype was seen repeatedly, ten times or more. This rearrangement joins TRBV20-1 to TRBJ1-2; unclear D gene. Germline CDR1 DFQATT, CDR2 SNEGSKA (reference sequence). The V and J ends lost 6 bases and 0 bases respectively, with 5 bases between them. The CDR3 has 11 amino acids. The CDR3 DNA reads TGCAGTGCGCCGGCTAACTATGGCTACACCTTC. It specifies CSAPANYGYTF.

Comment on this clonotype: At one end, the junction sequence differs from germline, possibly due to a read error. J is TRBJ1-2 and V is TRBV29-1, with D uncertain. From germline, CDR1 is SQVTM and CDR2 ANQGSEA. The CDR3 has 9 residues. The CDR3 loop reads CRVGSSYTF. The CDR3 DNA reads TGCAGAGTTGGGTCAAGCTACACCTTC.